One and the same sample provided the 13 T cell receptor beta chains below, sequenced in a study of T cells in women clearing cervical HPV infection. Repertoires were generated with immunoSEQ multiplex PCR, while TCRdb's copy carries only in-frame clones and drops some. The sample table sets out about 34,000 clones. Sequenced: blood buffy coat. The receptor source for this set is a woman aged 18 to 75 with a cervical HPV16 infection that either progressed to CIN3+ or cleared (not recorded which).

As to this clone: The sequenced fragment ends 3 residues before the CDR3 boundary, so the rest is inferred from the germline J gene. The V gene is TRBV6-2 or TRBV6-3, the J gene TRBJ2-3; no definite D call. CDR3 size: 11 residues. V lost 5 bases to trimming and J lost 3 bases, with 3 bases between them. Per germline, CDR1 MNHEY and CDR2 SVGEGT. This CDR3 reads CASSQTDTQYF. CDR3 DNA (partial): TGTGCCAGCAGTCAAACAGATACG.

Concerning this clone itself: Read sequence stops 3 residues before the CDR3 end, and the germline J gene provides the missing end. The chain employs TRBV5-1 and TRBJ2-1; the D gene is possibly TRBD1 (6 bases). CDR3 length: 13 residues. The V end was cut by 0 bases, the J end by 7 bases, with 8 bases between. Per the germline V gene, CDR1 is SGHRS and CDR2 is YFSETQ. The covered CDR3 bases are TGCGCCAGCAGCTTGGACAGGGTAAATGAG. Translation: CASSLDRVNE. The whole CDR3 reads CASSLDRVNEQFF.

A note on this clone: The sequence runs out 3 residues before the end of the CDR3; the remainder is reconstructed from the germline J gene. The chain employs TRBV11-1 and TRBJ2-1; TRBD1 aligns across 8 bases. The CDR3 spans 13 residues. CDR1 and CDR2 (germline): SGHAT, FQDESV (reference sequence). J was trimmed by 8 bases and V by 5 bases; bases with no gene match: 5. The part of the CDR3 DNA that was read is TGTGCCAGCAGCCCGCGCAGGGGGCATGAG. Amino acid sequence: CASSPRRGHE. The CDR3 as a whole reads CASSPRRGHEQFF.

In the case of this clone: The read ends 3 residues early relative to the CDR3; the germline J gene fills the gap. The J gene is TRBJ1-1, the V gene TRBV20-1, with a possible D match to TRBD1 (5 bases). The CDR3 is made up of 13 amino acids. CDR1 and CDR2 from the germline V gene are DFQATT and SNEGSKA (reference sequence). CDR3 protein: CSASRGPDKGAFF. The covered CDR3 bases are TGCAGTGCTAGCCGCGGACCGGACAAGGGA.

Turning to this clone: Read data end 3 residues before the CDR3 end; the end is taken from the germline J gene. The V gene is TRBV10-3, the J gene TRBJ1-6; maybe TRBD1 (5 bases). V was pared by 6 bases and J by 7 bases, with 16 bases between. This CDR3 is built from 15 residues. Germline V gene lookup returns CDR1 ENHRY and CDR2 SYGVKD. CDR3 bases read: TGTGCCATCAGGAGGGGCCCAGAGGTCAATTCACCC. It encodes CAIRRGPEVNSP. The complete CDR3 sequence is CAIRRGPEVNSPLHF.

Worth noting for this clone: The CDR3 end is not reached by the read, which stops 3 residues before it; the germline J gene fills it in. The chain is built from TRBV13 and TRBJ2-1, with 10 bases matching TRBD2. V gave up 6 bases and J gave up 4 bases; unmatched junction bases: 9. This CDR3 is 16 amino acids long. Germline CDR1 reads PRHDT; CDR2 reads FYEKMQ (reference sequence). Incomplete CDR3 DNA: TGTGCCAGCAGGGACGGACTAGCGGCTTCATACAATGAG. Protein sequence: CASRDGLAASYNE. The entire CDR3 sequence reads CASRDGLAASYNEQFF.

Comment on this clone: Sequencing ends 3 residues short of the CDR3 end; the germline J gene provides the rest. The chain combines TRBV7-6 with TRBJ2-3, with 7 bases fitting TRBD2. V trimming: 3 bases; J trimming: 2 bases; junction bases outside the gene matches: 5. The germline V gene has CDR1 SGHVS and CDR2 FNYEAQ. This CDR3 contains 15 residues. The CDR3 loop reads CASSFGLGSTDTQYF. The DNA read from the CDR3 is TGTGCCAGCAGCTTCGGACTAGGCTCCACAGATACG.

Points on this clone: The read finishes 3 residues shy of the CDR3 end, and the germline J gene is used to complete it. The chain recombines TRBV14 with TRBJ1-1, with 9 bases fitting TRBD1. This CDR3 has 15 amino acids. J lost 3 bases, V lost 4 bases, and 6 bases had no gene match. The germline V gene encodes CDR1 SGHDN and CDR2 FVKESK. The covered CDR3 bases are TGTGCCAGCAGCCTCCGGACAGGGGCCCACACTGAA. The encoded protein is CASSLRTGAHTE. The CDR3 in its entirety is CASSLRTGAHTEAFF.

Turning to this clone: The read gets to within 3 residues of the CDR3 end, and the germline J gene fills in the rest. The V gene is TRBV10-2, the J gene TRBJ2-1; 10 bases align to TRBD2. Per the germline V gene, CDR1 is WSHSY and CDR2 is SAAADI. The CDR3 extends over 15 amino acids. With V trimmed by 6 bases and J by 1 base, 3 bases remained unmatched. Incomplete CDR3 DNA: TGCGCCAGCAGGCCTAGCGGGGGTTCCTACAATGAG. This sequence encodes CASRPSGGSYNE. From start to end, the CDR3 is CASRPSGGSYNEQFF.

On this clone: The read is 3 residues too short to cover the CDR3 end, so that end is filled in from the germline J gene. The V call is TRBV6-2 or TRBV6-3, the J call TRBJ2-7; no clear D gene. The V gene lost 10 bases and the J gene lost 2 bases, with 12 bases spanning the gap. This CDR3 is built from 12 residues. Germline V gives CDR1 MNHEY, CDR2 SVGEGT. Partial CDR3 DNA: TGTGCCACCAGAAAGAAGCCCTACGAG. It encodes CATRKKPYE. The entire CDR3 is CATRKKPYEQYF.

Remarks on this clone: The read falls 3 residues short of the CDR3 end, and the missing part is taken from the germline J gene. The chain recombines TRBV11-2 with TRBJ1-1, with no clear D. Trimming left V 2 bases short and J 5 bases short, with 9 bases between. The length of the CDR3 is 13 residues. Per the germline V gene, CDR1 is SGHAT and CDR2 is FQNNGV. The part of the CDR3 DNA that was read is TGTGCCAGCAGCTTAAACCCCGGGACTGAA. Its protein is CASSLNPGTE. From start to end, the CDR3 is CASSLNPGTEAFF.

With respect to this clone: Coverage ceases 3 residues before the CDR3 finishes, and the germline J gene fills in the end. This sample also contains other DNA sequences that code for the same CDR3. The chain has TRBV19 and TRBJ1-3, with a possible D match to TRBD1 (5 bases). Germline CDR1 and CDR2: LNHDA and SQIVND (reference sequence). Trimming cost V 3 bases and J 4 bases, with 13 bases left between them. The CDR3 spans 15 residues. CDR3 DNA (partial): TGTGCCAGTAGTATCGCAGGGATGTCCGGAAACACC. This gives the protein CASSIAGMSGNT. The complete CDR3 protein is CASSIAGMSGNTIYF.

Partial CDR3 DNA: TGCGCCACCCGACTAGCGGGAGACGAG. This sequence encodes CATRLAGDE. The entire CDR3 reads CATRLAGDEQYF. V gene TRBV23-1 combines with J gene TRBJ2-7; TRBD2 agrees at 12 bases. The read stops 3 residues short of the end of the CDR3; the missing end is completed from the germline J gene. TRBV23-1 is known as an ORF, though its function is uncertain. V lost 10 bases, J lost 5 bases, and 3 bases stayed unmatched. The CDR3 is 12 amino acids.